A single sample gave rise to the 21 T cell receptor beta chains below, sequenced in a study of T cell responses to AZD1222 COVID-19 vaccine (dated by TCRdb to the early 2020s). Library construction relied on the immunoSEQ multiplex PCR assay. This immuneACCESS table, as held by TCRdb, lists in-frame sequences with V and J called but not all clones. Of the missing ones, under half trace to an unresolved V gene in checked studies; the others have no known cause. This sample lists nearly 90,000 clones; around 88% were detected once. The ten largest clones take up about 9.4% of the sample. The intended sense of this specimen's time point label: baseline before first vaccination. The treatment or condition label, read with the paper, signifies: meningococcal conjugate vaccine given as trial control. The sequencing here drew on peripheral blood, taken on day 0 of MenACWY control vaccination. These receptors came from an adult in good health.

The V call is TRBV3-1 (or the pseudogene TRBV3-2), the J call TRBJ1-6; 8 bases are shared with TRBD1. The CDR3 has 14 residues. The V gene's germline CDR1 is LGHDT and CDR2 YNNKEL (reference sequence). Trimming took 4 bases from V and 7 from J; bases not matched to a gene: 3. CDR3 loop: CASSPGQGNSPLHF. The CDR3 region has the DNA TGTGCCAGCAGCCCCGGACAGGGAAATTCACCCCTCCACTTT.

This chain connects TRBV7-2 to TRBJ2-1; D is undetermined. Germline V gene lookup returns CDR1 SGHTA and CDR2 FQGNSA. The CDR3 is made up of 17 amino acids. The ends were cut back, 2 bases at V and 0 bases at J, with 14 bases in the middle. The DNA of the CDR3 is TGTGCCAGCAGCTTAACCGGTGGGGTTCCCTCCTACAATGAGCAGTTCTTC. The encoded protein is CASSLTGGVPSYNEQFF.

This clone was detected once. This chain uses TRBV7-3 with TRBJ2-7, with 7 bases identical to TRBD1. CDR1 and CDR2 (germline): SGHTA, FQGTGA. V dropped 5 bases and J dropped 0; count of bases not matched to a gene: 4. This CDR3 comprises 14 residues. The DNA of the CDR3 is TGTGCCAGCAGCCAGGACAGGCTCTCCTACGAGCAGTACTTC. Translating it yields CASSQDRLSYEQYF. The variable domain in full, completed from reference TRBV7-3 and TRBJ2-7, reads GAGVSQTPSNKVTEKGKYVELRCDPISGHTALYWYRQSLGQGPEFLIYFQGTGAADDSGLPNDRFFAVRPEGSVSTLKIQRTERGDSAVYLCASSQDRLSYEQYFGPGTRLTVT.

The chain combines TRBV5-1 with TRBJ1-3; 9 bases align to TRBD1. CDR1 and CDR2 (germline): SGHRS, YFSETQ. CDR3 length: 16 residues. Trimming removed 4 bases from V and 0 bases from J; junction bases left unmatched: 5. This chain's CDR3 is CASSGGQGLSGNTIYF. CDR3 DNA sequence: TGCGCCAGCAGCGGGGGACAGGGCCTCTCTGGAAACACCATATATTTT.

This clone was counted a few times. The V call is TRBV4-2, the J call TRBJ1-5, with TRBD1 identical over 8 bases. This CDR3 has 16 amino acids. Germline V gene sequence: CDR1 LGHNA, CDR2 YNFKEQ. Unmatched junction bases numbered 5, after V lost 0 bases and J lost 4 bases. The CDR3 protein is CASSQDEQGGNQPQHF. CDR3 in DNA: TGTGCCAGCAGCCAAGATGAACAGGGGGGGAATCAGCCCCAGCATTTT.

The chain joins TRBV4-1 to TRBJ1-2, with TRBD1 matching 7 bases. The CDR3 length is 16 residues. The V gene's germline CDR1 is MGHRA and CDR2 YSYEKL. The V gene end was trimmed by 0 bases and the J gene end by 2 bases; junction bases not matched to a gene: 6. The CDR3 bases are TGCGCCAGCAGCCAAGATTCGGCAGGGGGAAACTATGGCTACACCTTC. This codes for CASSQDSAGGNYGYTF.

The chain carries TRBV6-1 and TRBJ1-2; 8 bases agree with TRBD1. CDR3 length: 15 residues. CDR1 MNHNS and CDR2 SASEGT come from the germline V gene. J lost 7 bases, V lost 1 base, and 8 bases had no gene match. CDR3 region: CASSEDMTGVGGYTF. DNA of the CDR3: TGTGCCAGCAGTGAAGATATGACAGGGGTGGGTGGCTACACCTTC.

This clone was detected only once. The chain has TRBV6-5 and TRBJ1-2; weak D call: TRBD1 (5 bases). The CDR3 is 14 amino acids. V was pared by 3 bases and J by 3 bases, with 11 bases between. CDR1 is MNHEY and CDR2 is SVGAGI in the germline V gene. The CDR3 DNA reads as TGTGCCAGCAGTTATGGGGCCTCGGACTATGGCTACACCTTC. This encodes CASSYGASDYGYTF.

The chain uses TRBV6-5 and TRBJ1-3; TRBD1 aligns across 7 bases. CDR3 length: 14 amino acids. Trimming cost V 6 bases and J 3 bases; bases outside gene matches: 5. The germline V gene encodes CDR1 MNHEY and CDR2 SVGAGI. CDR3: CASRGAGGGNTIYF. In DNA, the CDR3 is TGTGCCAGCAGGGGCGCAGGGGGTGGAAACACCATATATTTT.

The chain has TRBV6-5 and TRBJ1-4; D is perhaps TRBD1 (6 bases). Trimming took 6 bases from V and 0 from J, leaving 8 bases between them. The length of the CDR3 is 14 residues. Per the germline V gene, CDR1 is MNHEY and CDR2 is SVGAGI. The chain's CDR3 is CASRDSATNEKLFF. CDR3 sequence (DNA): TGTGCCAGCAGGGACAGTGCAACTAATGAAAAACTGTTTTTT.

This clone appeared a single time. The gene calls are TRBV19 and TRBJ1-2; D gene unclear. V lost 4 bases, J lost 2 bases, and 14 bases lay in between. Germline-derived CDR1 and CDR2 are LNHDA and SQIVND (reference sequence). The CDR3 runs to 15 residues. In DNA form, the CDR3 reads TGTGCCAGTAGTACCCACCAAATGGGGAACTATGGCTACACCTTC. The encoded protein is CASSTHQMGNYGYTF. Based on the CDR3 plus reference TRBV19 and TRBJ1-2, the full variable domain is DGGITQSPKYLFRKEGQNVTLSCEQNLNHDAMYWYRQDPGQGLRLIYYSQIVNDFQKGDIAEGYSVSREKKESFPLTVTSAQKNPTAFYLCASSTHQMGNYGYTFGSGTRLTVV.

The chain uses TRBV12-3 or TRBV12-4 and TRBJ1-6; 7 nucleotides agree with TRBD1. CDR3 length: 13 residues. V shed 5 bases, J shed 6 bases, and the junction held 1 base outside the gene matches. CDR3 sequence: CASSRQGNSPLHF. The DNA for the CDR3 is TGTGCCAGCAGTAGACAGGGTAATTCACCCCTCCACTTT.

The CDR3 DNA sequence: TGTGCCAGCAGTTTCGGGGTGACAAGCACAGATACGCAGTATTTT. Amino acid sequence: CASSFGVTSTDTQYF. The chain combines TRBV27 with TRBJ2-3; weak D call: TRBD2 (5 bases). The CDR3 loop spans 15 amino acids. V was pared by 3 bases and J by 0 bases, with 10 bases between. Germline CDR1 reads MNHEY; CDR2 reads SMNVEV (reference sequence).

This sequence joins TRBV4-1 and TRBJ1-6; no firm D call. Germline CDR1 is MGHRA and CDR2 is YSYEKL. The CDR3 runs 14 residues. V lost 0 bases to trimming and J lost 12 bases, with 12 bases between them. The CDR3 DNA sequence: TGCGCCAGCAGCCAAGAGCGGGCAGGTGGACCCCTCCACTTT. Amino acid sequence: CASSQERAGGPLHF.

The chain uses TRBV6-6 and TRBJ1-2; a possible D gene is TRBD1 (6 bases). Germline lookup yields CDR1 MNHNY and CDR2 SVGAGI (reference sequence). V dropped 5 bases and J dropped 3 bases, with 16 bases sitting between them. This CDR3 is built from 15 residues. The CDR3 nucleotides read TGTGCCAGCAGTCGATCTACAGGGTATGACTATGGCTACACCTTC. This codes for CASSRSTGYDYGYTF.

The chain combines TRBV7-3 with TRBJ2-1, with TRBD1 as a possible D gene (6 bases). The CDR3 has 13 amino acids. The V gene lost 4 bases and the J gene lost 3 bases, with 7 bases spanning the gap. CDR1 SGHTA and CDR2 FQGTGA come from the germline V gene. The CDR3 sequence: CASSSDSYNEQFF. The CDR3 DNA follows: TGTGCCAGCAGCTCGGACAGCTACAATGAGCAGTTCTTC. Together with reference TRBV7-3 and TRBJ2-1, the CDR3 gives the full variable domain: GAGVSQTPSNKVTEKGKYVELRCDPISGHTALYWYRQSLGQGPEFLIYFQGTGAADDSGLPNDRFFAVRPEGSVSTLKIQRTERGDSAVYLCASSSDSYNEQFFGPGTRLTVL.

The chain employs TRBV4-2 and TRBJ1-2; D gene ambiguous. V was cut by 0 bases and J by 0 bases, with 8 bases left in between. The V gene's germline CDR1 is LGHNA and CDR2 YNFKEQ. CDR3 length equals 15 residues. This CDR3 is CASSQDLNSNYGYTF. The CDR3 nucleotides read TGTGCCAGCAGCCAAGATCTGAATTCTAACTATGGCTACACCTTC.

This sequence joins TRBV5-4 and TRBJ1-1; D not resolved. CDR3 size: 15 residues. From germline, CDR1 is SGHNT and CDR2 YYREEE (reference sequence). Trimming pared 7 bases from V and 1 base from J, leaving 17 bases between. The CDR3 region has the DNA TGTGCCAGCGGATTCTTCGGACGATCGAACACTGAAGCTTTCTTT. Protein sequence: CASGFFGRSNTEAFF.

The chain carries TRBV9 and TRBJ2-1; D possibly uses TRBD1 or TRBD2 (6 bases each). This CDR3 is 15 amino acids long. In germline, CDR1 is SGDLS, CDR2 YYNGEE. V lost 0 bases to trimming and J lost 4 bases, with 11 bases between them. The CDR3 nucleotides are TGTGCCAGCAGCGTAGACGGGGGCGCGTACAATGAGCAGTTCTTC. Amino acids: CASSVDGGAYNEQFF.

CDR3 region: CASSQDTAVYGYTF. The DNA of the CDR3 is TGTGCCAGCAGCCAAGACACGGCGGTCTATGGCTACACCTTC. The chain links TRBV28 to TRBJ1-2; D remains unclear. V lost 6 bases to trimming and J lost 4 bases, with 15 bases between them. Germline lookup yields CDR1 MDHEN and CDR2 SYDVKM. This CDR3 spans 14 amino acids.

The gene calls are TRBV29-1 and TRBJ2-5; 7 nucleotides align to TRBD1. CDR1 is SQVTM and CDR2 is ANQGSEA in the germline V gene. V lost 4 bases to trimming and J lost 2 bases; unmatched junction nucleotides: 10. The length of the CDR3 is 15 residues. The CDR3 DNA reads as TGCAGCGTTGGAGTGACAGGGAGTTGGCAAGAGACCCAGTACTTC. The encoded protein is CSVGVTGSWQETQYF.